This T cell receptor beta chain was retrieved from a study of blood T cell repertoires in COVID-19. The wider study: The United States, Italy and Spain supplied acute and convalescent COVID-19 samples.

Turning to this clone: At one boundary the junction diverges from the germline segment, which might be a read error.

Measured with immunoSEQ multiplex PCR; TCRdb has only the in-frame clones, and not every one. The sample carries more than 300,000 clones, more than 70% recorded once. Sequenced sample: peripheral blood. The TCR originated in a woman aged 50 to 60 with acute or convalescent COVID-19.

The CDR3 coding sequence is TGTGCCAGCAGTTCTGGTTTCGGACTAGCGGCCAACTTC. Residues: CASSSGFGLAANF. The V gene is TRBV6-2 or TRBV6-3, the J gene TRBJ2-5; 10 bases agree with TRBD2. The CDR3 covers 13 residues. The germline V gene has CDR1 MNHEY and CDR2 SVGEGT.